Below are 18 T cell receptor beta chains sequenced from a single sample in a study of beta chain features in type 1 diabetes. Study-wide results and caveats: The study found moderately but significantly shorter TCRB CDR3s in all four CD4+ subsets of Type 1 diabetes patients.

These receptors have no known antigen. Isolated RNA was reverse transcribed in full, so expressed TCRB transcripts were sequenced. Assay: immunoSEQ multiplex PCR; the TCRdb copy retains only in-frame clones and omits some. Of roughly 400,000 clones listed, about 10% were seen once; the top ten hold roughly 0.54%. Sequences were obtained from central memory CD4+ T cells from blood. The receptors derive from a young man with type 1 diabetes.

Only a few counts were recorded for this clone. This sequence joins TRBV30 and TRBJ2-1; D not resolved. CDR3 length: 14 amino acids. CDR1 and CDR2 from the germline V gene are GTSNPN and SVGIG (reference sequence). V was cut by 5 bases and J by 0 bases, with 11 bases left in between. CDR3 sequence: CAWGPGSSYNEQFF. The CDR3 DNA follows: TGTGCCTGGGGACCGGGTAGCTCCTACAATGAGCAGTTCTTC.

This clone was recorded a few times. The CDR3 loop is CASSLDKVGYEQYF. For the CDR3, the DNA is TGTGCCAGCAGCTTAGATAAAGTTGGCTACGAGCAGTACTTC. This chain joins TRBV7-9 and TRBJ2-7; D remains ambiguous. CDR1 SEHNR and CDR2 FQNEAQ come from the germline V gene (reference sequence). The CDR3 loop spans 14 amino acids. V was pared by 1 base and J by 3 bases, with 10 bases between. Drawing the rest from reference TRBV7-9 and TRBJ2-7, the complete variable domain is DTGVSQNPRHKITKRGQNVTFRCDPISEHNRLYWYRQTLGQGPEFLTYFQNEAQLEKSRLLSDRFSAERPKGSFSTLEIQRTEQGDSAMYLCASSLDKVGYEQYFGPGTRLTVT.

This clone turned up a few times. The chain is built from TRBV25-1 and TRBJ1-3, with no clear D. From germline, CDR1 is MGHDK and CDR2 SYGVNS. The V end was cut by 4 bases, the J end by 4 bases, with 8 bases between. The CDR3 consists of 13 residues. DNA of the CDR3: TGTGCCAGCAGTGTGGGGATCGGAAACACCATATATTTT. It specifies CASSVGIGNTIYF.

V is TRBV28 and J is TRBJ2-1, with D possibly matching TRBD1 (6 bases). The germline CDR1 and CDR2 sequences are MDHEN and SYDVKM. The CDR3 contains 15 residues. V was shortened by 7 bases and J by 0 bases, with 13 bases between the two germline ends. The CDR3, as DNA: TGTGCCAGCATCCCTCAGGGGAGCTCCTACAATGAGCAGTTCTTC. It codes for CASIPQGSSYNEQFF.

This chain links TRBV11-1 with TRBJ1-5; D not resolved. The CDR3 sequence is 14 residues long. Germline V gene sequence: CDR1 SGHAT, CDR2 FQDESV (reference sequence). V lost 0 bases and J 4 bases, leaving 7 bases between the germline ends. The CDR3 region has the DNA TGTGCCAGCAGCTTAGCCAGCCATAATCAGCCCCAGCATTTT. Its translation is CASSLASHNQPQHF.

The chain carries TRBV4-3 and TRBJ2-1, with TRBD2 identical over 8 bases. The CDR3 covers 16 residues. The J segment lost 4 bases and the V segment lost 4 bases, leaving 9 bases of the junction unmatched. Germline V gene data show CDR1 as LGHNA and CDR2 as YSLEER. CDR3 protein: CASSLEIAGGYNEQFF. DNA of the CDR3: TGCGCCAGCAGCCTGGAAATTGCGGGAGGTTACAATGAGCAGTTCTTC.

In DNA, the CDR3 is TGCGCCAGCAGCTTACCGGGACAGAAAGAGACCCAGTACTTC. It is translated as CASSLPGQKETQYF. This chain connects TRBV5-1 to TRBJ2-5, with 7 bases fitting TRBD1. The J segment lost 3 bases and the V segment lost 2 bases, leaving 4 bases of the junction unmatched. The CDR3 runs to 14 residues. Per germline, CDR1 SGHRS and CDR2 YFSETQ. The full variable domain, in which reference TRBV5-1 and TRBJ2-5 provide the parts outside the CDR3, is KAGVTQTPRYLIKTRGQQVTLSCSPISGHRSVSWYQQTPGQGLQFLFEYFSETQRNKGNFPGRFSGRQFSNSRSEMNVSTLELGDSALYLCASSLPGQKETQYFGPGTRLLVL.

This chain uses TRBV11-2 with TRBJ2-7; 10 bases match TRBD2. Germline CDR1 is SGHAT and CDR2 is FQNNGV. After removal of 2 bases from V and 6 bases from J, the junction contained 4 bases not matched to a gene. This CDR3 is built from 14 residues. CDR3 amino acids: CASSLLASGSEQYF. The DNA for the CDR3 is TGTGCCAGCAGCTTATTGGCTAGCGGGAGCGAGCAGTACTTC.

This clone has ten or more counts. V and J are TRBV5-4 and TRBJ1-3; a possible D gene is TRBD1 (6 bases). The V end lost 4 bases, the J end lost 0 bases, and 8 bases lay between the germline ends. This CDR3 is built from 14 residues. CDR1 is SGHNT, CDR2 YYREEE, per germline (reference sequence). CDR3 region: CASSPTGSGNTIYF. In DNA form, the CDR3 reads TGTGCCAGCAGCCCGACAGGCTCTGGAAACACCATATATTTT.

This clone was counted at least ten times. This chain joins TRBV5-4 and TRBJ2-3; D is ambiguous. CDR1 is SGHNT, CDR2 YYREEE, per germline (reference sequence). The CDR3 has 13 residues. Between the trimmed V and J ends, which lost 0 bases and 4 bases, there was a span of 6 bases. Written as DNA, the CDR3 is TGTGCCAGCAGCTTGGGAATCGCAGATACGCAGTATTTT. Protein: CASSLGIADTQYF.

The sample holds a few counts of this clone. The chain carries TRBV4-3 and TRBJ2-1, with 9 bases fitting TRBD2. The CDR3 length is 16 residues. The germline CDR1 and CDR2 sequences are LGHNA and YSLEER. After removal of 3 bases from V and 0 bases from J, the junction contained 3 bases not matched to a gene. The CDR3 coding sequence is TGCGCCAGCAGCCAGGAACTAGCGGGCTCCTACAATGAGCAGTTCTTC. This sequence encodes CASSQELAGSYNEQFF.

In this sample, this clone turned up a few times. The V and J genes are TRBV7-9 and TRBJ2-2; a possible D gene is TRBD2 (5 bases). Germline V gene lookup returns CDR1 SEHNR and CDR2 FQNEAQ (reference sequence). This CDR3 spans 16 amino acids. V dropped 5 bases and J dropped 0 bases, with 13 bases sitting between them. CDR3: CASSGERATNTGELFF. The DNA for the CDR3 is TGTGCCAGCAGCGGGGAGAGGGCGACGAACACCGGGGAGCTGTTTTTT.

This clone occurred a few times. The genes are TRBV6-1 and TRBJ2-3; D unresolved. Per the germline V gene, CDR1 is MNHNS and CDR2 is SASEGT. Between the trimmed V and J ends, which lost 6 bases and 11 bases, there was a span of 15 bases. The CDR3 is made up of 12 amino acids. CDR3: CASSLHVQGQYF. Written as DNA, the CDR3 is TGTGCCAGCAGCCTACACGTACAAGGGCAGTATTTT.

This clone was counted between two and nine times. The V gene is TRBV29-1, the J gene TRBJ2-7; no clear D gene. Per the germline V gene, CDR1 is SQVTM and CDR2 is ANQGSEA. V lost 4 bases and J lost 3, with 13 bases in between. The CDR3 totals 13 residues. The chain's CDR3 is CSVVPDPRYEQYF. As DNA, the CDR3 is TGCAGCGTTGTCCCGGACCCTCGCTACGAGCAGTACTTC.

This clone came up a few times. The chain carries TRBV30 and TRBJ1-4; no definite D call. There are 12 residues in the CDR3. The germline CDR1 and CDR2 sequences are GTSNPN and SVGIG (reference sequence). Trimming shortened V by 8 bases and J by 8 bases, and 15 bases separated the two germline ends. The CDR3 sequence: CAGITGVEKLFF. DNA for the CDR3: TGTGCCGGGATAACCGGGGTCGAAAAACTGTTTTTT.

Points on this clone: The junction and the germline gene differ at one end; a read error may be behind it. This specimen includes other DNA sequences encoding the same CDR3. J is TRBJ1-2 and V is TRBV6-5; D is ambiguous. The CDR3 length is 14 residues. The germline gives CDR1 MNHEY, CDR2 SVGAGI. The CDR3 region has the DNA TGTGCCAGTAGTTACTCGAACCAGGCCTATGGCTACACCTTC. Its protein product is CASSYSNQAYGYTF.

The rearrangement joins TRBV11-2 to TRBJ2-1; perhaps D is TRBD1 or TRBD2 (6 bases each). The CDR3 is 13 residues long. V was trimmed by 7 bases and J by 7 bases, leaving 14 bases between them. Per the germline V gene, CDR1 is SGHAT and CDR2 is FQNNGV. CDR3 protein: CASKRGATNEQFF. The CDR3 DNA reads TGTGCCAGCAAGAGGGGGGCAACGAATGAGCAGTTCTTC. The variable domain in full, completed from reference TRBV11-2 and TRBJ2-1, reads EAGVAQSPRYKIIEKRQSVAFWCNPISGHATLYWYQQILGQGPKLLIQFQNNGVVDDSQLPKDRFSAERLKGVDSTLKIQPAKLEDSAVYLCASKRGATNEQFFGPGTRLTVL.

This clone appeared a few times. J is TRBJ2-2 and V is TRBV7-2; no definite D call. Trimming pared 1 base from V and 1 base from J, leaving 7 bases between. The CDR3 covers 15 residues. CDR1 is SGHTA, CDR2 FQGNSA, per germline. CDR3 residues: CASSLGLENTGELFF. CDR3 sequence (DNA): TGTGCCAGCAGCTTAGGACTCGAGAACACCGGGGAGCTGTTTTTT.